This T cell receptor (beta chain) was recovered during a study of shared clonotypes between healthy human individuals. Whole-study findings and limits: In contrast to clonotypes shared by all four donors, non-shared clonotypes had lower generation probabilities.

Selected positively for CCR7 and CD45RO-negative, naive CD8 cells excluded terminally differentiated effector memory CD45RA+ cells. Deep-level settings were used for running the assay. Some 30,000 T cell genomes (about 210 ng DNA) went into each sorted-subset replicate. Using immunoSEQ multiplex PCR, the repertoire was profiled, and TCRdb retains in-frame clones only, with some absent. Of fewer than 1 million clones listed, roughly 96% are singletons. Of note for this clone: Its antigen remains unknown.

Germline lookup yields CDR1 MNHEY and CDR2 SMNVEV (reference sequence). The V gene lost 3 bases and the J gene lost 6 bases, with 12 bases spanning the gap. The CDR3 has 13 residues. Sequencing input: naive CD8+ T cells sorted from blood. V usage is TRBV27 and J usage is TRBJ2-7, with D possibly being TRBD1 (6 bases). This receptor was taken from a man aged 25-45 years in good health. The CDR3 bases are TGTGCCAGCAGTTTGCGACAGGATGGCGAGCAGTACTTC. This sequence encodes CASSLRQDGEQYF.